The 17 T cell receptor beta chains below were found in one sample sequenced in a study. The sorted Tregs were CD4+CD25+CD127-/low cells. From the 5' RACE reads, TCRdb called clonotypes with MiXCR, one entry per CDR3 protein. The sample has 9,500 to 15,000 distinct CDR3 sequences; roughly 50% are singletons. The sample consisted of tumor-infiltrating Tregs sorted from the breast tumor. The source is a female donor with breast cancer.

This chain uses TRBV20-1 with TRBJ2-3; D may be TRBD2 (6 bases). This CDR3 is 16 amino acids long. V lost 5 bases, J lost 0 bases, and 18 bases lay in between. Germline CDR1 and CDR2: DFQATT and SNEGSKA (reference sequence). The CDR3 spells CSALSLGLTSTDTQYF. The CDR3 DNA reads TGCAGTGCTCTATCTCTGGGACTTACTAGCACAGATACGCAGTATTTT.

This clonotype was detected only a few times. The genes are TRBV27 and TRBJ1-2; D is unresolved. Trimming cost V 3 bases and J 5 bases, with 16 bases left between them. The CDR3 length is 15 residues. Looked up from germline, CDR1 is MNHEY and CDR2 is SMNVEV (reference sequence). CDR3 sequence reads: CASSFLGERRYGYTF. The CDR3 nucleotides read TGTGCCAGCAGTTTTTTGGGTGAGAGGAGATATGGCTACACCTTC.

The rearrangement links TRBV4-2 to TRBJ1-2, with a tentative D call TRBD1 (5 bases). Germline CDR1 LGHNA, CDR2 YNFKEQ. V was trimmed by 0 bases and J by 3 bases, leaving 11 bases between them. The CDR3 is made up of 15 amino acids. CDR3 in DNA: TGTGCCAGCAGCCAAGATGTACAGGTTGACTATGGCTACACCTTC. Translating gives CASSQDVQVDYGYTF.

The chain uses TRBV5-6 and TRBJ2-7; D gene unclear. Germline lookup yields CDR1 SGHDT and CDR2 YYEEEE. CDR3 length: 12 amino acids. V was shortened by 7 bases and J by 2 bases, with 10 bases between the two germline ends. This CDR3 is CASSWRTYEQYV. The CDR3 bases are TGTGCCAGCTCTTGGCGGACCTACGAGCAGTACGTC.

This chain joins TRBV6-5 and TRBJ1-4, with D unclear. The V end was cut by 0 bases, the J end by 3 bases, with 8 bases between. CDR3 length: 15 amino acids. From germline, CDR1 is MNHEY and CDR2 SVGAGI. The CDR3: CASSYSSGANEKLFF. In DNA form, the CDR3 reads TGTGCCAGCAGTTACTCTAGCGGGGCTAATGAAAAACTGTTTTTT.

The chain employs TRBV7-2 and TRBJ2-4, with a weak D call TRBD1 (6 bases). Trimming shortened V by 1 base and J by 0 bases, and 25 bases separated the two germline ends. Germline CDR1 SGHTA, CDR2 FQGNSA. This CDR3 has 21 amino acids. CDR3: CASSLETLGGEQRLAKNIQYF. CDR3 nucleotides: TGTGCCAGCAGCTTAGAGACTCTTGGGGGCGAACAAAGACTAGCCAAAAACATTCAGTACTTC.

The chain recombines TRBV12-3 or TRBV12-4 with TRBJ2-1; 8 bases fit TRBD2. Trimming at V came to 4 bases and at J to 6 bases, leaving 5 bases not matched to a gene. This CDR3 contains 14 residues. CDR3 sequence reads: CASSSGGGFNEQFF. CDR3 sequence (DNA): TGTGCCAGCAGTTCCGGGGGGGGGTTCAATGAGCAGTTCTTC.

V is TRBV10-3 and J is TRBJ2-1; D perhaps matches TRBD2 (5 bases). V gave up 4 bases and J gave up 6 bases, with 19 bases separating them. CDR3 length: 16 residues. In germline, CDR1 is ENHRY, CDR2 SYGVKD. CDR3: CAISGRNGLSTNEQFF. For the CDR3, the DNA is TGTGCCATCAGTGGACGGAATGGACTCTCCACCAATGAGCAGTTCTTC.

This clonotype was counted between two and nine times. The gene calls are TRBV10-3 and TRBJ2-7, with D perhaps matching TRBD2 (6 bases). V was shortened by 4 bases and J by 6 bases, with 13 bases between the two germline ends. The CDR3 covers 13 residues. Germline assignment: CDR1 ENHRY and CDR2 SYGVKD. The CDR3 here is CAISVEGPSEQYV. CDR3 in DNA: TGTGCCATCAGTGTGGAGGGCCCTAGCGAGCAGTACGTC.

This chain uses TRBV27 with TRBJ2-3; D gene uncertain. This CDR3 region has 16 residues. Germline values: CDR1 MNHEY, CDR2 SMNVEV (reference sequence). V lost 4 bases, J lost 1 base, and 15 bases lay in between. The CDR3 coding sequence is TGTGCCAGCAGTTATCGGGCGATCGGAGGCACAGATACGCAGTATTTT. As protein: CASSYRAIGGTDTQYF.

This clonotype has more than one count but fewer than ten. The chain combines TRBV12-3 or TRBV12-4 with TRBJ2-6; D remains unclear. This CDR3 has 13 amino acids. V shed 3 bases and J shed 2 bases, with 2 bases lying between them. CDR3 loop: CASSFTGANVLTF. The CDR3, as DNA: TGTGCCAGCAGTTTTACTGGGGCCAACGTCCTGACTTTC.

This chain links TRBV7-2 with TRBJ1-1, with D tentatively TRBD1 (6 bases). Germline V lookup: CDR1 SGHTA, CDR2 FQGNSA. The CDR3 extends over 13 amino acids. Deletions cut 5 bases from V and 8 bases from J, with 15 bases between. The CDR3 reads CASSPLQGGEAFF. The CDR3 DNA sequence: TGTGCCAGCAGCCCATTACAGGGTGGGGAAGCTTTCTTT.

The chain carries TRBV12-3 or TRBV12-4 and TRBJ2-2, with TRBD1 as a possible D gene (5 bases). This CDR3 is 14 amino acids long. Trimming cost V 7 bases and J 6 bases, with 15 bases left between them. CDR3 coding DNA: TGTGCCAGCAAAAGGAATTTAGGGGCCGGGGAGCTGTTTTTT. Amino acids: CASKRNLGAGELFF.

The rearrangement joins TRBV4-1 to TRBJ2-5, with D possibly matching TRBD2 (6 bases). The CDR3 has 17 amino acids. CDR1 is MGHRA and CDR2 is YSYEKL in the germline V gene. V lost 5 bases and J 1 base, leaving 20 bases between the germline ends. The CDR3 nucleotides read TGCGCCAGCAGCAAGGACCACAGCGGGTTGCCCCAAGAGACCCAGTACTTC. Protein: CASSKDHSGLPQETQYF.

The rearrangement uses TRBV20-1 and TRBJ2-5; the match to TRBD2 covers 11 bases. V shed 1 base, J shed 1 base, and the junction held 5 bases outside the gene matches. Germline CDR1 DFQATT, CDR2 SNEGSKA (reference sequence). This CDR3 is built from 16 residues. This CDR3 is CSARGASGRLQETQYF. Here the CDR3 DNA reads TGCAGTGCTAGAGGTGCTAGCGGGAGGCTCCAAGAGACCCAGTACTTC.

This rearrangement joins TRBV5-6 to TRBJ2-5; D might be TRBD1 (6 bases). The CDR3 runs 14 residues. The germline V gene encodes CDR1 SGHDT and CDR2 YYEEEE. V lost 3 bases and J lost 4, with 13 bases in between. The CDR3 is CASSSDSTGETQYF. CDR3 in DNA: TGTGCCAGCAGCTCGGACAGTACGGGAGAGACCCAGTACTTC.

The rearrangement joins TRBV6-5 to TRBJ1-1, with 9 bases identical to TRBD1. This CDR3 contains 12 residues. V trimming: 6 bases; J trimming: 8 bases; junction bases outside the gene matches: 4. Germline V CDR1 and CDR2: MNHEY, SVGAGI. The CDR3 DNA follows: TGTGCCAGCAGACGGACAGGGGCCGAAGCTTTCTTT. Amino acids: CASRRTGAEAFF.